This TCR beta chain originates from a study of shared clonotypes between healthy human individuals. Negatively enriched CD4+ T cells were divided by CD45RA into naive and memory. This table comes from immunoSEQ multiplex PCR, and its TCRdb copy is limited to in-frame clones, with some not included. The table records 2 million to 3 million clones, 90% to 95% of them present only once. The sequence came from a young man in good health. Sequencing was performed on naive CD4+ T cells sorted from blood. Regarding subset: CD45RA+ positively selected.

The CDR3 spells CASSYVWGEGSPLHF. The CDR3 nucleotides read TGTGCCAGCAGTTACGTTTGGGGTGAGGGTTCACCCCTCCACTTT. This chain connects TRBV6-5 to TRBJ1-6, with unresolved D. Germline V gives CDR1 MNHEY, CDR2 SVGAGI. The ends were cut back, 2 bases at V and 9 bases at J, with 14 bases in the middle. The CDR3 is made up of 15 amino acids.